These 21 T cell receptor beta chains were all obtained from the same sample, sequenced in a study of T-cell memory formation after mild COVID-19. One entry per CDR3 protein, called by TCRdb with MiXCR from the 5' RACE reads. The sample has 68,000 or so distinct CDR3 sequences, 15% to 20% seen once. The sequencing sample was made of PBMCs or a T cell subset sorted from them (not recorded which). All receptors derive from an adult woman who had mild COVID-19 (a few samples of this study predate the infection). Cell type and time point are not known.

V usage is TRBV20-1 and J usage is TRBJ1-1; D uncertain. This CDR3 spans 19 amino acids. CDR1 is DFQATT and CDR2 is SNEGSKA in the germline V gene (reference sequence). Trimming stripped 0 bases from V and 6 bases from J, with 29 bases between. The CDR3: CSARDHRAARPRPDAEAFF. The CDR3 coding sequence is TGCAGTGCTAGAGATCATAGGGCAGCACGTCCCAGGCCGGACGCTGAAGCTTTCTTT.

This clonotype has at least ten counts. The chain has TRBV4-3 and TRBJ2-7; D is unresolved. CDR3 length equals 14 residues. Germline V lookup: CDR1 LGHNA, CDR2 YSLEER. Deletions cut 0 bases from V and 4 bases from J, with 10 bases between. Here the CDR3 DNA reads TGCGCCAGCAGCCAAGACAGAAGAGGATACGAGCAGTACTTC. The encoded protein is CASSQDRRGYEQYF.

This clonotype has ten or more counts. The chain combines TRBV7-8 with TRBJ2-7; a possible D gene is TRBD1 (5 bases). V lost 8 bases and J lost 5, with 13 bases in between. Germline CDR1 is SGHVS and CDR2 is FQNEAQ. CDR3 size: 12 residues. The CDR3 coding sequence is TGTGCCAGCGGCGGACAACCCCACGAGCAGTACTTC. Amino acids: CASGGQPHEQYF.

This chain uses TRBV24-1 with TRBJ1-1; TRBD1 is a possible D gene (5 bases). The CDR3 spans 14 residues. The germline CDR1 and CDR2 sequences are KGHDR and SFDVKD. With 5 bases removed from V and 0 bases from J, the gap between germline ends came to 9 bases. The CDR3 protein is CATSATGLNTEAFF. CDR3 sequence (DNA): TGTGCCACCAGTGCCACAGGCTTGAACACTGAAGCTTTCTTT.

This clonotype was seen more than once but under ten times. V gene TRBV6-2 or TRBV6-3 combines with J gene TRBJ2-4; 12 bases agree with TRBD1. The CDR3 length is 18 residues. Trimming cost V 5 bases and J 6 bases; bases outside gene matches: 14. Germline values: CDR1 MNHEY, CDR2 SVGEGT. The CDR3 protein is CASSIRDRGLIDGNIQYF. The CDR3 nucleotides are TGTGCCAGCAGTATCCGGGACAGGGGGCTTATCGATGGAAACATTCAGTACTTC.

This clonotype was seen a few times. The chain combines TRBV4-1 with TRBJ2-3; the match to TRBD2 covers 11 bases. The CDR3 totals 17 residues. The junction had 7 bases not matched to a gene; V was cut back by 4 bases and J by 1 base. Germline V gene lookup returns CDR1 MGHRA and CDR2 YSYEKL. CDR3 DNA: TGCGCCAGCAGCCCGGCGGAACTAGCGGGGGGCACAGATACGCAGTATTTT. Its protein is CASSPAELAGGTDTQYF.

This clonotype appeared many times. The chain has TRBV29-1 and TRBJ2-7; 8 bases are shared with TRBD1. The length of the CDR3 is 16 residues. V dropped 0 bases and J dropped 0; count of bases not matched to a gene: 7. CDR1 is SQVTM, CDR2 ANQGSEA, per germline. CDR3 region: CSVEDQAQGDSYEQYF. The CDR3 DNA reads as TGCAGCGTTGAAGATCAGGCACAGGGGGACTCCTACGAGCAGTACTTC.

This clonotype was seen a handful of times. This chain links TRBV7-3 with TRBJ2-3; D might be TRBD1 or TRBD2, each matching 5 bases. The CDR3 runs 17 residues. Germline V CDR1 and CDR2: SGHTA, FQGTGA. Trimming left V 3 bases short and J 1 base short, with 17 bases between. The CDR3 nucleotides read TGTGCCAGCAGCTTGACTATCGCCGGGACCGGCACAGATACGCAGTATTTT. Its translation is CASSLTIAGTGTDTQYF. Using reference TRBV7-3 and TRBJ2-3 for the parts outside the CDR3, the full variable domain is GAGVSQTPSNKVTEKGKYVELRCDPISGHTALYWYRQSLGQGPEFLIYFQGTGAADDSGLPNDRFFAVRPEGSVSTLKIQRTERGDSAVYLCASSLTIAGTGTDTQYFGPGTRLTVL.

Ten or more counts support this clonotype. DNA of the CDR3: TGTGCCAGCAGCCCGGCGGGGTTAGCGGGATCCTACGAGCAGTACTTC. As protein: CASSPAGLAGSYEQYF. J is TRBJ2-7 and V is TRBV7-9; TRBD2 matches 8 bases. V gave up 5 bases and J gave up 1 base; unmatched junction bases: 10. The CDR3 spans 16 residues. Germline V gene sequence: CDR1 SEHNR, CDR2 FQNEAQ (reference sequence).

This clonotype was counted ten times or more. The chain is built from TRBV7-9 and TRBJ2-5; D may correspond to TRBD1 or TRBD2 (6 bases each). Germline CDR1 reads SEHNR; CDR2 reads FQNEAQ (reference sequence). Trimming removed 4 bases at V and 0 bases at J, with 18 bases between. The length of the CDR3 is 17 residues. DNA of the CDR3: TGTGCCAGCAGCTCCTCGTACGGGGGCCTGTACCAAGAGACCCAGTACTTC. This codes for CASSSSYGGLYQETQYF.

This clonotype was detected many times. V and J are TRBV7-9 and TRBJ2-3, with a tentative D call TRBD1 (6 bases). Trimming removed 3 bases at V and 6 bases at J, with 7 bases between. This CDR3 spans 12 amino acids. Germline CDR1 is SEHNR and CDR2 is FQNEAQ (reference sequence). Here the CDR3 reads CASSFQGDTQYF. CDR3 sequence (DNA): TGTGCCAGCAGCTTCCAGGGGGATACGCAGTATTTT.

This chain uses TRBV7-3 with TRBJ2-5; TRBD2 might be the D (6 bases). Germline loops: CDR1 SGHTA, CDR2 FQGTGA. This CDR3 contains 14 residues. V was trimmed by 5 bases and J by 1 base, leaving 11 bases between them. CDR3 nucleotides: TGTGCCAGCAGCCCATCTAGCGCCCAAGAGACCCAGTACTTC. It codes for CASSPSSAQETQYF.

The chain employs TRBV5-1 and TRBJ1-1, with 8 nucleotides matching TRBD1. This CDR3 comprises 15 residues. Germline CDR1 is SGHRS and CDR2 is YFSETQ. Unmatched junction bases numbered 9, after V lost 5 bases and J lost 3 bases. The CDR3 region is CASRRAGGAYTEAFF. The CDR3 DNA is TGCGCCAGCAGGAGGGCAGGGGGCGCGTACACTGAAGCTTTCTTT.

This clonotype has more than one count but fewer than ten. The J gene is TRBJ2-7, the V gene TRBV11-2, with D possibly being TRBD2 (5 bases). This CDR3 spans 14 amino acids. V shed 3 bases and J shed 2 bases, with 11 bases lying between them. Per the germline V gene, CDR1 is SGHAT and CDR2 is FQNNGV. For the CDR3, the DNA is TGTGCCAGCAGCTTGACGCGGGTAGCCTACGAGCAGTACTTC. Its translation: CASSLTRVAYEQYF.

This clonotype has just a few counts. This rearrangement joins TRBV7-9 to TRBJ2-1; no clear D gene. This CDR3 has 13 amino acids. Germline CDR1 is SEHNR and CDR2 is FQNEAQ (reference sequence). V lost 5 bases and J 12 bases, leaving 17 bases between the germline ends. The CDR3 spells CASSDVGLVAQFF. The DNA for the CDR3 is TGTGCCAGCAGCGACGTGGGCCTGGTTGCGCAGTTCTTC.

The rearrangement joins TRBV3-1 to TRBJ2-3, with D tentatively TRBD1 (6 bases). The CDR3 totals 15 residues. Deletions cut 4 bases from V and 3 bases from J, with 14 bases between. Per the germline V gene, CDR1 is LGHDT and CDR2 is YNNKEL (reference sequence). The CDR3 region is CASSPETGWTDTQYF. CDR3 nucleotides: TGTGCCAGCAGCCCAGAGACAGGATGGACAGATACGCAGTATTTT.

This clonotype appeared a few times. This chain links TRBV6-5 with TRBJ2-7; TRBD1 matches 9 bases. Germline-derived CDR1 and CDR2 are MNHEY and SVGAGI. The CDR3 sequence is 15 residues long. The trim removed 6 bases at V and 5 bases at J, leaving 11 bases unmatched. For the CDR3, the DNA is TGTGCCAGCAGAGAACCCGGGACAGGGTCACACGAGCAGTACTTC. This translates into CASREPGTGSHEQYF.

The chain combines TRBV6-5 with TRBJ2-1, with D perhaps TRBD2 (6 bases). Germline loops: CDR1 MNHEY, CDR2 SVGAGI. Trimming took 8 bases from V and 5 from J, leaving 13 bases between them. This CDR3 spans 13 amino acids. The CDR3 region has the DNA TGTGCCAGCTCCCGGGAGAGGAACAATGAGCAGTTCTTC. Translated: CASSRERNNEQFF.

Many counts were recorded for this clonotype. This chain joins TRBV7-2 and TRBJ2-1, with 10 bases fitting TRBD2. Germline V gene sequence: CDR1 SGHTA, CDR2 FQGNSA. J gave up 5 bases and V 8 bases, and 6 bases lay outside the gene matches. The CDR3 covers 14 residues. The CDR3 is CASEREGGDNEQFF. CDR3 in DNA: TGTGCCAGCGAGCGGGAGGGAGGTGACAATGAGCAGTTCTTC.

The rearrangement uses TRBV6-6 and TRBJ2-2; 9 nucleotides match TRBD2. CDR3 length equals 15 residues. V gave up 2 bases and J gave up 7 bases; unmatched junction bases: 5. Germline V gene lookup returns CDR1 MNHNY and CDR2 SVGAGI (reference sequence). CDR3 residues: CASSYKREAVGELFF. The CDR3 DNA is TGTGCCAGCAGTTACAAGCGGGAGGCGGTCGGGGAGCTGTTTTTT.

V usage is TRBV9 and J usage is TRBJ1-1, with 7 bases aligning to TRBD1. Germline CDR1 and CDR2: SGDLS and YYNGEE. The CDR3 loop spans 15 amino acids. After removal of 4 bases from V and 0 bases from J, the junction contained 6 bases not matched to a gene. The CDR3 bases are TGTGCCAGCAGCCTACCGGACAGGTTGAACACTGAAGCTTTCTTT. Protein product: CASSLPDRLNTEAFF.